Described below is a single T cell receptor beta chain sequence and its context. The antigen is undetermined. The authors ran the immunoSEQ assay, v3.0, at survey level. TCRdb keeps only in-frame clones here, not all; method: immunoSEQ multiplex PCR. This repertoire shows about 28,000 clones, around 80% found once; its top ten account for roughly 9.8%. Each specimen consisted of about 1-10 million cryopreserved PBMC prior to extraction of DNA. The data were obtained in a study of long-term antiretroviral therapy in people with HIV. Whole-study context: First collections came about a decade before the 2015 immediate-ART recommendation. Study-wide results and caveats: The repertoire was dominated at all time points by clones expanded before ART.

The V and J ends lost 5 bases and 4 bases, in that order; junction bases with no gene match: 13. Germline V CDR1 and CDR2: SGHTA, FQGNSA. This CDR3 region has 16 residues. The sequence was collected from a man aged 25 to 40 with HIV. Sequences were derived from unsorted PBMCs, sampled around 2.8 years after starting antiretroviral therapy. The gene calls are TRBV7-2 and TRBJ1-2, with 7 positions matching TRBD1. CDR3 residues: CASSRRSGQLLYGYTF. The CDR3 DNA is TGTGCCAGCAGCCGACGATCGGGACAGTTGCTCTATGGCTACACCTTC.